Given below is one TCR beta chain in context. No antigen is known for it. V gave up 2 bases and J gave up 1 base; unmatched junction bases: 9. Germline-derived CDR1 and CDR2 are LGHNA and YNFKEQ. The CDR3 has 17 residues. This PCR relied on a set of 60 Vbeta primers and 13 Jbeta primers. Authors' processing steps: In a later analysis, the count reached some 73 million unique TCR beta chains, with 9 million to 11 million shared. Profiled with immunoSEQ multiplex PCR; TCRdb holds only in-frame clones, not every one. V and J calls and clone size come straight from that table; D and trimming were deduced from the DNA. Of around 140,000 clones in the sample, about three quarters are singletons; the top ten hold less than 2%. This entry is derived from a study of cytomegalovirus exposure and HLA in healthy donors. Study outcomes and limitations: Reports indicate that TCR beta sequences accurately predicted the HLA-A and HLA-B alleles of most subjects. Roughly 170 TCR beta chains were listed as cytomegalovirus-associated. Previous analysis showed most TCR beta V segments were productive about 87% or about 30% of the time.

This sequence joins TRBV4-2 and TRBJ1-2; TRBD1 agrees at 8 bases. The receptor was isolated from a female donor in good health and CMV-seropositive. Sequencing was performed on PBMCs. CDR3 sequence: CASSQMSGTGINYGYTF. The CDR3 bases are TGTGCCAGCAGCCAAATGTCCGGGACAGGTATTAACTATGGCTACACCTTC.